Following are 30 T cell receptor beta chains from one sample sequenced in a study of T cells of healthy individuals (dated by TCRdb to 2016 to 2019). Library preparation employed 5' RACE. The sample was run on an Illumina MiSeq. The public reads were quality trimmed at Q25 with fastp and then assembled into clones with MiXCR by TCRdb, keeping productive beta chains. Every CDR3 protein is listed once, alongside the most common genes and DNA of its rows. The sample includes around 63,000 distinct CDR3 sequences, with 16% observed a single time. The ten largest clones add up to approximately 4.8% of the sample. The source is a human donor in good health.

V is TRBV29-1 and J is TRBJ2-3, with TRBD2 as a possible D gene (6 bases). Germline assignment: CDR1 SQVTM and CDR2 ANQGSEA. V lost 6 bases to trimming and J lost 2 bases, with 6 bases between them. The CDR3 runs to 11 residues. The CDR3 DNA sequence: TGCAGCGTGGACTACACAGATACGCAGTATTTT. This sequence encodes CSVDYTDTQYF.

The sample holds a few counts of this clonotype. This rearrangement joins TRBV4-1 to TRBJ2-2; possibly TRBD2 for D (5 bases). The CDR3 extends over 16 amino acids. Germline V CDR1 and CDR2: MGHRA, YSYEKL. Trimming stripped 5 bases from V and 2 bases from J, with 15 bases between. The CDR3 loop reads CASSDGLLTNTGELFF. The CDR3 coding sequence is TGCGCCAGCAGCGATGGACTTTTAACTAACACCGGGGAGCTGTTTTTT.

There are many counts of this clonotype. The rearrangement links TRBV20-1 to TRBJ2-7; TRBD1 matches at 10 bases. The trim removed 5 bases at V and 5 bases at J, leaving 6 bases unmatched. The CDR3 totals 13 residues. Germline CDR1 DFQATT, CDR2 SNEGSKA (reference sequence). The CDR3 sequence is CSARRDRGNEQYF. In DNA, the CDR3 is TGCAGTGCTCGAAGGGACAGGGGAAACGAGCAGTACTTC.

This clonotype was recorded a few times. This chain uses TRBV19 with TRBJ1-1, with D hard to call. V was trimmed by 6 bases and J by 5 bases, leaving 10 bases between them. The CDR3 totals 12 residues. Germline V gene data show CDR1 as LNHDA and CDR2 as SQIVND (reference sequence). The DNA for the CDR3 is TGTGCCAGTAGCGAGAAGATAACTGAAGCTTTCTTT. It codes for CASSEKITEAFF.

This clonotype was counted ten times or more. The V and J genes are TRBV28 and TRBJ2-7; 8 bases map to TRBD2. V was clipped by 7 bases and J by 4 bases; unmatched bases: 3. The CDR3 loop spans 12 amino acids. The germline V gene encodes CDR1 MDHEN and CDR2 SYDVKM. In DNA form, the CDR3 reads TGTGCCAGCATGGCTAGCGGGTACGAGCAGTACTTC. Translation gives CASMASGYEQYF.

V and J are TRBV7-9 and TRBJ1-1; D is undetermined. The V gene's germline CDR1 is SEHNR and CDR2 FQNEAQ (reference sequence). V lost 11 bases, J lost 11 bases, and 18 bases lay in between. The CDR3 is 11 residues long. CDR3 nucleotides: TGTGCCGGAGACACGCACGAAGGGGCTTTCTTT. Translated: CAGDTHEGAFF.

The chain combines TRBV30 with TRBJ1-5, with D possibly being TRBD1 (6 bases). V was clipped by 3 bases and J by 6 bases, with 9 bases between them. The CDR3 is 12 residues long. The germline V gene has CDR1 GTSNPN and CDR2 SVGIG (reference sequence). Written as DNA, the CDR3 is TGTGCCTGGAGCACGGGGGCTCAGCCCCAGCATTTT. As protein: CAWSTGAQPQHF.

The V gene is TRBV6-5, the J gene TRBJ1-3; D possibly corresponds to TRBD1 (5 bases). V lost 0 bases and J lost 0, with 6 bases in between. CDR3 length: 15 amino acids. CDR1 is MNHEY and CDR2 is SVGAGI in the germline V gene. CDR3 DNA sequence: TGTGCCAGCAGTTACTCGGGGGACTCTGGAAACACCATATATTTT. It is translated as CASSYSGDSGNTIYF.

V is TRBV7-3 and J is TRBJ1-1, with 9 positions matching TRBD1. After removal of 5 bases from V and 11 bases from J, the junction contained 9 bases not matched to a gene. Germline V gives CDR1 SGHTA, CDR2 FQGTGA. The CDR3 has 13 amino acids. This chain's CDR3 is CASSARDRDGAFF. The CDR3 DNA sequence: TGTGCCAGCAGCGCCCGGGACAGGGACGGGGCTTTCTTT.

This clonotype was picked up many times. This chain links TRBV7-2 with TRBJ1-1; D ambiguous. Trimming took 4 bases from V and 4 from J, leaving 13 bases between them. Germline loops: CDR1 SGHTA, CDR2 FQGNSA. The CDR3 sequence is 14 residues long. DNA of the CDR3: TGTGCCAGCAGCTCCCCCCCCGTGGCCACTGAAGCTTTCTTT. It is translated as CASSSPPVATEAFF. Based on the CDR3 plus reference TRBV7-2 and TRBJ1-1, the full variable domain is GAGVSQSPSNKVTEKGKDVELRCDPISGHTALYWYRQSLGQGLEFLIYFQGNSAPDKSGLPSDRFSAERTGGSVSTLTIQRTQQEDSAVYLCASSSPPVATEAFFGQGTRLTVV.

The chain carries TRBV25-1 and TRBJ2-3; no firm D call. V lost 0 bases to trimming and J lost 3 bases, with 10 bases between them. CDR3 size: 15 residues. Germline assignment: CDR1 MGHDK and CDR2 SYGVNS. CDR3 residues: CASSEYGMRTDTQYF. The CDR3 DNA reads as TGTGCCAGCAGTGAATATGGGATGAGGACAGATACGCAGTATTTT.

This clonotype was observed at least ten times. The chain employs TRBV6-5 and TRBJ2-7; 7 positions agree with TRBD2. CDR3 length: 15 residues. The V gene's germline CDR1 is MNHEY and CDR2 SVGAGI. The V and J ends lost 6 bases and 4 bases, in that order; junction bases with no gene match: 12. The CDR3 DNA reads as TGTGCCAGCAGCCGCTTCGACCAGGGAGGGTACGAGCAGTACTTC. Protein product: CASSRFDQGGYEQYF.

This clonotype was counted many times. This chain connects TRBV10-3 to TRBJ1-1; D gene unclear. The CDR3 length is 13 residues. Between the trimmed V and J ends, which lost 7 bases and 1 base, there was a span of 10 bases. In germline, CDR1 is ENHRY, CDR2 SYGVKD. CDR3 sequence: CAIIREGNTEAFF. CDR3 nucleotide sequence: TGTGCCATCATCCGGGAAGGGAACACTGAAGCTTTCTTT.

This clonotype was seen a handful of times. The rearrangement uses TRBV3-1 and TRBJ2-7; 9 nucleotides match TRBD1. Germline lookup yields CDR1 LGHDT and CDR2 YNNKEL (reference sequence). This CDR3 has 15 amino acids. V lost 0 bases to trimming and J lost 7 bases; unmatched junction nucleotides: 7. This chain's CDR3 is CASSQDGTGSGEQYF. The DNA of the CDR3 is TGTGCCAGCAGCCAAGACGGGACAGGGTCGGGGGAGCAGTACTTC.

There are a few counts of this clonotype. The V call is TRBV5-4, the J call TRBJ1-1; 11 nucleotides align to TRBD1. The J segment lost 4 bases and the V segment lost 4 bases, leaving 3 bases of the junction unmatched. The CDR3 covers 14 residues. Germline CDR1 SGHNT, CDR2 YYREEE (reference sequence). Written as DNA, the CDR3 is TGTGCCAGCAGCACTGGGACAGGGGGCACTGAAGCTTTCTTT. As protein: CASSTGTGGTEAFF.

This sequence joins TRBV10-3 and TRBJ2-3, with D maybe TRBD1 (5 bases). Germline loops: CDR1 ENHRY, CDR2 SYGVKD. CDR3 size: 16 residues. V was pared by 4 bases and J by 0 bases, with 14 bases between. Here the CDR3 DNA reads TGTGCCATCAGTGGTGACAGAAAGGGTAGCACAGATACGCAGTATTTT. It translates to CAISGDRKGSTDTQYF.

This clonotype was seen many times. The chain carries TRBV19 and TRBJ1-1, with a tentative D call TRBD1 (5 bases). Germline V gene lookup returns CDR1 LNHDA and CDR2 SQIVND (reference sequence). This CDR3 comprises 14 residues. Trimming took off 5 bases at V and 1 base at J, with 11 bases between the two ends. The CDR3 protein is CASSAVTGNTEAFF. CDR3 sequence (DNA): TGTGCCAGTAGTGCTGTAACAGGGAACACTGAAGCTTTCTTT.

The table lists this clonotype with a few counts. V usage is TRBV12-5 and J usage is TRBJ2-7; unclear D gene. Germline V CDR1 and CDR2: LGHNT, FRNRAP. The CDR3 has 13 residues. V was trimmed by 6 bases and J by 5 bases, leaving 14 bases between them. The CDR3 DNA is TGTGCTAGTGGGGCATTAGGAGTAAACGAGCAGTACTTC. It encodes CASGALGVNEQYF.

This clonotype was detected a few times. The CDR3 loop is CASSVATGLSSGANVLTF. DNA for the CDR3: TGTGCCAGCAGCGTAGCGACAGGGTTGAGCTCTGGGGCCAACGTCCTGACTTTC. The rearrangement links TRBV9 to TRBJ2-6, with 7 bases lining up with TRBD1. Trimming took 0 bases from V and 0 from J; bases not matched to a gene: 6. The CDR3 spans 18 residues. Germline V lookup: CDR1 SGDLS, CDR2 YYNGEE.

This clonotype was recorded at least ten times. V gene TRBV6-5 combines with J gene TRBJ1-5, with D uncertain. Per the germline V gene, CDR1 is MNHEY and CDR2 is SVGAGI. CDR3 size: 15 residues. With 4 bases removed from V and 2 bases from J, the gap between germline ends came to 12 bases. CDR3 loop: CASSSSLRGNQPQHF. In DNA, the CDR3 is TGTGCCAGCAGTTCCTCACTGCGGGGCAATCAGCCCCAGCATTTT.

This clonotype showed up many times. This chain joins TRBV6-6 and TRBJ1-2; D call uncertain. The CDR3 runs 13 residues. Per the germline V gene, CDR1 is MNHNY and CDR2 is SVGAGI (reference sequence). Between the trimmed V and J ends, which lost 0 bases and 7 bases, there was a span of 9 bases. As DNA, the CDR3 is TGTGCCAGCAGTTACTCATTACTTAGTGGCTACACCTTC. The encoded protein is CASSYSLLSGYTF.

V is TRBV5-1 and J is TRBJ2-2, with 15 bases fitting TRBD2. J lost 0 bases, V lost 4 bases, and 4 bases had no gene match. Germline V lookup: CDR1 SGHRS, CDR2 YFSETQ. The CDR3 loop spans 18 amino acids. The CDR3 reads CASSPGLAGGTNTGELFF. The CDR3 bases are TGCGCCAGCAGCCCGGGACTAGCGGGGGGAACGAACACCGGGGAGCTGTTTTTT.

This clonotype was seen many times. The chain couples TRBV28 to TRBJ2-5; a weak D match, TRBD1 (7 bases). CDR1 and CDR2 from the germline V gene are MDHEN and SYDVKM. V was clipped by 6 bases and J by 5 bases, with 16 bases between them. This CDR3 has 14 residues. As DNA, the CDR3 is TGTGCCAGCAGCAACAGGGGTCGGGAGGAGACCCAGTACTTC. Residues: CASSNRGREETQYF.

This clonotype was counted between two and nine times. The chain recombines TRBV20-1 with TRBJ2-1; weak D call: TRBD2 (5 bases). The CDR3 runs to 15 residues. The ends were cut back, 0 bases at V and 5 bases at J, with 14 bases in the middle. Germline loops: CDR1 DFQATT, CDR2 SNEGSKA (reference sequence). The DNA for the CDR3 is TGCAGTGCTAGAGACCCCGCGGCAGCGGACAATGAGCAGTTCTTC. Protein: CSARDPAAADNEQFF.

The chain carries TRBV9 and TRBJ2-1; TRBD2 might be the D (7 bases). V shed 4 bases and J shed 3 bases, with 17 bases lying between them. The CDR3 is 16 residues long. Germline V lookup: CDR1 SGDLS, CDR2 YYNGEE. The CDR3: CASSSPAGAIYNEQFF. CDR3 bases: TGTGCCAGCAGCTCCCCCGCGGGGGCGATCTACAATGAGCAGTTCTTC.

The chain has TRBV11-2 and TRBJ2-3; D gene uncertain. Looked up from germline, CDR1 is SGHAT and CDR2 is FQNNGV. V lost 4 bases and J lost 3, with 2 bases in between. CDR3 length equals 11 residues. The CDR3 sequence: CASSWTDTQYF. CDR3 bases: TGTGCCAGCAGCTGGACAGATACGCAGTATTTT.

This clonotype was seen many times. The chain joins TRBV7-6 to TRBJ1-1; D call uncertain. Germline CDR1 and CDR2: SGHVS and FNYEAQ. The V and J ends lost 5 bases and 4 bases respectively, with 20 bases between them. This CDR3 region has 16 residues. The CDR3 nucleotides are TGTGCCAGCAGCCCCCCATTAAGGGCGGGGAGCACTGAAGCTTTCTTT. Translation: CASSPPLRAGSTEAFF.

V is TRBV29-1 and J is TRBJ2-7, with D possibly TRBD1 on 5 matching bases. The CDR3 spans 11 residues. The V gene's germline CDR1 is SQVTM and CDR2 ANQGSEA. V lost 6 bases, J lost 2 bases, and 8 bases lay in between. The CDR3 sequence is CSVRVAYEQYF. Here the CDR3 DNA reads TGCAGCGTCAGGGTGGCCTACGAGCAGTACTTC.

This clonotype was counted many times. The rearrangement uses TRBV29-1 and TRBJ2-5, with 9 bases that match TRBD2. The junction had 5 bases not matched to a gene; V was cut back by 4 bases and J by 5 bases. There are 13 residues in the CDR3. CDR1 is SQVTM, CDR2 ANQGSEA, per germline. The CDR3 sequence: CSVGGRALETQYF. The CDR3 DNA sequence: TGCAGCGTTGGCGGGAGGGCCCTGGAGACCCAGTACTTC.

This clonotype has just a few counts. CDR3 in amino acids: CASSFWGVSNQPQHF. The CDR3 DNA reads TGTGCCAGCAGTTTTTGGGGGGTTAGCAATCAGCCCCAGCATTTT. The rearrangement uses TRBV12-3 or TRBV12-4 and TRBJ1-5; a possible D gene is TRBD1 (5 bases). This CDR3 has 15 residues. V lost 3 bases and J lost 0, with 9 bases in between.